This TCR beta chain was retrieved from a study of beta chain features in type 1 diabetes. Whole-study results and caveats: Lower insertion and higher deletion counts appeared at VDJ junctions in type 1 diabetes patients. Across all four CD4+ subsets, people with type 1 diabetes showed modestly shorter TCRB CDR3s. It was not settled here whether HLA type affects TCRB rearrangement.

The investigators reverse transcribed all of the isolated RNA, so they sequenced expressed TCRB transcripts. Profiling relied on immunoSEQ multiplex PCR, and the TCRdb table lists in-frame clones only, not all of them. The sample records hundreds of thousands of clones, about 12% being singletons. Notes on this clone: The target antigen is unknown.

The CDR3 spans 15 residues. Per germline, CDR1 MNHEY and CDR2 SMNVEV (reference sequence). V was clipped by 8 bases and J by 4 bases, with 18 bases between them. The TCR sequence derives from a young woman with type 1 diabetes. The sequencing sample was made of naive CD4+ T cells from blood. The chain has TRBV27 and TRBJ1-3; the D is unclear. The CDR3 sequence is CASRKDPERGNTIYF. The CDR3 DNA reads TGTGCCAGCCGCAAAGACCCTGAGCGGGGAAACACCATATATTTT.